This TCR beta chain was identified in a study of long-term antiretroviral therapy in people with HIV. The libraries were made with immunoSEQ v3.0 at survey level. Sequencing used immunoSEQ multiplex PCR; TCRdb keeps in-frame clones, though not all of them. This table has 20,000 to 25,000 clones, roughly 82% appearing once. The samples, holding about 1-10 million cryopreserved PBMC, were thawed before DNA extraction was carried out. This clone was recorded once. The antigen remains unidentified. Whole-study results and caveats: Blood was collected between about 2003 and 2018, possibly under older ART regimens.

This sample comprised unsorted PBMCs, obtained 0.3 years after starting antiretroviral therapy. The receptor was derived from a man aged 50 or older with HIV.

CDR3 sequence reads: CASSPRDRRSGANVLTF. The CDR3 bases are TGTGCCAGCTCACCACGGGACAGGCGCTCTGGGGCCAACGTCCTGACTTTC. The gene calls are TRBV18 and TRBJ2-6; 8 bases match TRBD1. This CDR3 has 17 residues. CDR1 and CDR2 (germline): KGHSH, LQKENI. V shed 1 base and J 0 bases; nucleotides not matched to a gene: 2.